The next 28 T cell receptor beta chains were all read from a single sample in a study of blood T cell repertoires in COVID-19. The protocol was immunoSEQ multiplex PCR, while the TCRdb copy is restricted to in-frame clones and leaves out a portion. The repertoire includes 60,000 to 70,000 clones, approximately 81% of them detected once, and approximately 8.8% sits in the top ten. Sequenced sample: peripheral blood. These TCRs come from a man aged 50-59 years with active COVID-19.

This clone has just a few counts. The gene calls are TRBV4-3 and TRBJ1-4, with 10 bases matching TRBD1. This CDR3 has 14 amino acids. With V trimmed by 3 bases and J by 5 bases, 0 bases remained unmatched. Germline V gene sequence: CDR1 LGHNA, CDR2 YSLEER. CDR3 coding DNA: TGCGCCAGCAGCCAGGGACAGGGGAATGAAAAACTGTTTTTT. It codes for CASSQGQGNEKLFF.

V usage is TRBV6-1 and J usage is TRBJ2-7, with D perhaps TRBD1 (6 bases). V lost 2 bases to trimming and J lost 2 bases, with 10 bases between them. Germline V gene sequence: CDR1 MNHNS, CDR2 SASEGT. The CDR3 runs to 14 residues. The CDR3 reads CASSEPTGTYEQYF. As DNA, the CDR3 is TGTGCCAGCAGTGAACCGACAGGAACCTACGAGCAGTACTTC.

CDR3 region: CASRLSSGEKLFF. The CDR3 DNA sequence: TGTGCCAGCCGCCTCTCTTCGGGGGAAAAACTGTTTTTT. The V and J genes are TRBV5-6 and TRBJ1-4; D ambiguous. Between the trimmed V and J ends, which lost 7 bases and 8 bases, there was a span of 15 bases. Germline V gene lookup returns CDR1 SGHDT and CDR2 YYEEEE. The CDR3 is 13 amino acids.

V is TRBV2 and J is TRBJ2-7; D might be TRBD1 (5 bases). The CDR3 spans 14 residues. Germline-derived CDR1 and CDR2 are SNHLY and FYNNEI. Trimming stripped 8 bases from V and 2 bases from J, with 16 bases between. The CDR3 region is CASAGHRLPYEQYF. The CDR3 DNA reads TGTGCCAGCGCAGGGCATCGCCTCCCCTACGAGCAGTACTTC.

CDR3 residues: CASSQDSLAGISDTQYF. Here the CDR3 DNA reads TGTGCCAGCAGCCAAGATTCACTAGCGGGGATATCAGATACGCAGTATTTT. The rearrangement joins TRBV4-2 to TRBJ2-3; 10 positions match TRBD2. Germline V gene data show CDR1 as LGHNA and CDR2 as YNFKEQ. V trimming: 0 bases; J trimming: 4 bases; junction bases outside the gene matches: 7. The CDR3 length is 17 residues.

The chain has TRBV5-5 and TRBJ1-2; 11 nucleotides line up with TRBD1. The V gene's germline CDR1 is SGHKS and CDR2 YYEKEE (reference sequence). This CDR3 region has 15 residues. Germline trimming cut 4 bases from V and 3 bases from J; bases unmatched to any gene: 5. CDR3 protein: CASSRRGQGDYGYTF. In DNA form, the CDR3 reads TGTGCCAGCAGCCGGCGGGGACAGGGGGACTATGGCTACACCTTC.

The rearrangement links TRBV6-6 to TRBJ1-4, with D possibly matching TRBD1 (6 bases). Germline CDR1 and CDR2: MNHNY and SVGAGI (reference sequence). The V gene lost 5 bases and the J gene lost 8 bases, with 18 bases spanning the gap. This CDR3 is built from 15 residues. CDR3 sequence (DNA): TGTGCCAGCAGTCGCCGGACAGCGGATGGGGAAAAACTGTTTTTT. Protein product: CASSRRTADGEKLFF.

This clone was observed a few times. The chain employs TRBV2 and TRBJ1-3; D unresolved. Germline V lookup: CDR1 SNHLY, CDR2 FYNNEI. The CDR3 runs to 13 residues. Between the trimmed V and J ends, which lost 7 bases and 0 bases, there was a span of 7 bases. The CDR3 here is CASTGYSGNTIYF. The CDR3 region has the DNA TGTGCCAGCACGGGTTACTCTGGAAACACCATATATTTT.

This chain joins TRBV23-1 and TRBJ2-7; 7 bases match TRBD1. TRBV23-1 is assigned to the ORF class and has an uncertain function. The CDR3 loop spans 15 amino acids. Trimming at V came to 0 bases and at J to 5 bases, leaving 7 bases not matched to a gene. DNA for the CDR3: TGCGCCAGCAGTCAATCGCCACAGGGGTGTGACGAGCAGTACTTC. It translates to CASSQSPQGCDEQYF.

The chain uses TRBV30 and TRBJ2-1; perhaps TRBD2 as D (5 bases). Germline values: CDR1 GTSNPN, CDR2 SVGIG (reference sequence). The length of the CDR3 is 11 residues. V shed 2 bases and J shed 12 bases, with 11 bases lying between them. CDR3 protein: CAWSPSGRQFF. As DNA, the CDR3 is TGTGCCTGGAGTCCAAGCGGACGGCAGTTCTTC.

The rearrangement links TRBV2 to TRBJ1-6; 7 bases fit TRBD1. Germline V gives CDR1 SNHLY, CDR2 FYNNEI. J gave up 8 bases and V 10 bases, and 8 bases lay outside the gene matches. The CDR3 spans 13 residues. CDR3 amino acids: CATGQAFYSPLHF. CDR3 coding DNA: TGTGCCACCGGACAGGCCTTTTATTCACCCCTCCACTTT.

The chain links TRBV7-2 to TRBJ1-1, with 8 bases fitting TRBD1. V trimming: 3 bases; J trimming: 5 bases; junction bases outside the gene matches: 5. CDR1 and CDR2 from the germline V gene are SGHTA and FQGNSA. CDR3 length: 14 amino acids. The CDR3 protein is CASSLSRGQTEAFF. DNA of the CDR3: TGTGCCAGCAGCTTGTCCAGGGGGCAGACTGAAGCTTTCTTT.

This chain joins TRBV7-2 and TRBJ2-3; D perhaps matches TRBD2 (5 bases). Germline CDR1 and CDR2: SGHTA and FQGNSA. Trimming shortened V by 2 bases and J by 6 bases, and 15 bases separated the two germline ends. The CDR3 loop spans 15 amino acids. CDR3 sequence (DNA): TGTGCCAGCAGCTTAACGGCGGGCCCCGCCGATACGCAGTATTTT. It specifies CASSLTAGPADTQYF.

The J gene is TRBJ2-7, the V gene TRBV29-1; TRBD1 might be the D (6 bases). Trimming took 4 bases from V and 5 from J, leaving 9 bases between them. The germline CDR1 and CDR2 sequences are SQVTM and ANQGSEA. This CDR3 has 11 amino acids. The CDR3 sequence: CSVARGDEQYF. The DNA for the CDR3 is TGCAGCGTTGCCAGGGGCGACGAGCAGTACTTC.

The CDR3, as DNA: TGTGCCTGGAGTAAAGGACAGGGCGGACAGCCCCAGCATTTT. It specifies CAWSKGQGGQPQHF. The chain employs TRBV30 and TRBJ1-5; 8 bases agree with TRBD1. The CDR3 loop spans 14 amino acids. CDR1 and CDR2 from the germline V gene are GTSNPN and SVGIG (reference sequence). V was clipped by 2 bases and J by 7 bases; unmatched bases: 7.

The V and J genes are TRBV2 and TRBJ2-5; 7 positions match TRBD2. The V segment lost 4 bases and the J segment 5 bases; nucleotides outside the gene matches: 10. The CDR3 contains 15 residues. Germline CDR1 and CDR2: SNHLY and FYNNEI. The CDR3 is CASSGAGDLKETQYF. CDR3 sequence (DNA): TGTGCCAGCAGTGGCGCGGGAGATCTTAAGGAGACCCAGTACTTC.

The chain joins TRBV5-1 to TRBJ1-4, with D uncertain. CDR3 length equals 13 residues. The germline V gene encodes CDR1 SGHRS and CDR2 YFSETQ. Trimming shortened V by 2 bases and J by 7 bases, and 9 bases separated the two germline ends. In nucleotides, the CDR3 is TGCGCCAGCAGCTTCACCCCGGGTGAAAAACTGTTTTTT. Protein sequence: CASSFTPGEKLFF.

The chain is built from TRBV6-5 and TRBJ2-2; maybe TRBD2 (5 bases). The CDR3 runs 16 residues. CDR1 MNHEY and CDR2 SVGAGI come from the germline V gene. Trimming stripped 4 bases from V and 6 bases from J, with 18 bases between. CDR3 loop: CASSFKGLPGAGELFF. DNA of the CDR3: TGTGCCAGCAGTTTTAAAGGACTCCCGGGCGCCGGGGAGCTGTTTTTT.

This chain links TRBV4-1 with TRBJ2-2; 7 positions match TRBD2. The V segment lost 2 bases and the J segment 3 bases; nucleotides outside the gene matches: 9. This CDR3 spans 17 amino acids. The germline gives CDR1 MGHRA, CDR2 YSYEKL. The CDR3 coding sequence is TGCGCCAGCAGCCAATTCGGGAGGACGCCAGACACCGGGGAGCTGTTTTTT. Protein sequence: CASSQFGRTPDTGELFF.

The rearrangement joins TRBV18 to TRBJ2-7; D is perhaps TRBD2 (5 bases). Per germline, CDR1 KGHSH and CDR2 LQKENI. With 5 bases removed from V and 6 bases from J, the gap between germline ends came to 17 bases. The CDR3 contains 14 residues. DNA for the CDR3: TGTGCCAGCTCAGTACAAAGTAGCGAAAGCGAGCAGTACTTC. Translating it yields CASSVQSSESEQYF.

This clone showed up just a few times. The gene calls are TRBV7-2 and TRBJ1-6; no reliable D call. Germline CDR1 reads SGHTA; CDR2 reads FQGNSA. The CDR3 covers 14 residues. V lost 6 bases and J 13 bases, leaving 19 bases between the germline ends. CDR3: CASSYGRVGAPLHF. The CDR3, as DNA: TGTGCCAGCAGTTACGGGAGAGTAGGTGCGCCCCTCCACTTT.

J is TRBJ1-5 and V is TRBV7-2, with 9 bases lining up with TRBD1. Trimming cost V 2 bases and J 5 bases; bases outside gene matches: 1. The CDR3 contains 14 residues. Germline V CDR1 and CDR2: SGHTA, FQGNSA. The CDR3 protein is CASSLWTGDQPQHF. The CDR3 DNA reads TGTGCCAGCAGCTTATGGACAGGGGATCAGCCCCAGCATTTT.

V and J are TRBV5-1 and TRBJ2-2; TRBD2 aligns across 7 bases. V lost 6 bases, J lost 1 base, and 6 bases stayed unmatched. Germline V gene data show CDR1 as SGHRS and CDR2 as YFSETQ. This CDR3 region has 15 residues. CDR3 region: CASTEGGRNTGELFF. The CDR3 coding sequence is TGCGCCAGCACGGAGGGAGGGCGGAACACCGGGGAGCTGTTTTTT.

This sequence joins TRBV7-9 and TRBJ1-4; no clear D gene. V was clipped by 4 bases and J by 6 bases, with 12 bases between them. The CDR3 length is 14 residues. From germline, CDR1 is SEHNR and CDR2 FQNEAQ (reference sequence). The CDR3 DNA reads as TGTGCCAGCAGCTCCACAAATACCCATGAAAAACTGTTTTTT. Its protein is CASSSTNTHEKLFF.

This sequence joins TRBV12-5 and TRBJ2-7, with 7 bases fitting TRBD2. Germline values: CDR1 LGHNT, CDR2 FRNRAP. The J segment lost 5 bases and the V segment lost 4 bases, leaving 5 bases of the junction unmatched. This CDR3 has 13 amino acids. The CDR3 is CASGWWGGNEQYF. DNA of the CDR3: TGTGCTAGTGGTTGGTGGGGGGGGAACGAGCAGTACTTC. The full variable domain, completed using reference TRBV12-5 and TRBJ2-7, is DARVTQTPRHKVTEMGQEVTMRCQPILGHNTVFWYRQTMMQGLELLAYFRNRAPLDDSGMPKDRFSAEMPDATLATLKIQPSEPRDSAVYFCASGWWGGNEQYFGPGTRLTVT.

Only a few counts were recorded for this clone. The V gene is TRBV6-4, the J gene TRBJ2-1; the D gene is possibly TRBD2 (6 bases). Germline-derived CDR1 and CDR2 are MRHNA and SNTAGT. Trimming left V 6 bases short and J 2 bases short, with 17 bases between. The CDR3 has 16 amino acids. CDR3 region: CASSEKLSGPYNEQFF. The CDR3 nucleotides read TGTGCCAGCAGCGAGAAGCTTAGCGGCCCCTACAATGAGCAGTTCTTC.

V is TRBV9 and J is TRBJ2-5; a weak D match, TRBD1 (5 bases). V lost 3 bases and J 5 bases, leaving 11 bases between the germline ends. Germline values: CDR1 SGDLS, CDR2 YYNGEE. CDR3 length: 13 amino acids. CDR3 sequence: CASSEGITETQYF. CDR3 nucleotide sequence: TGTGCCAGCAGCGAGGGGATCACGGAGACCCAGTACTTC.

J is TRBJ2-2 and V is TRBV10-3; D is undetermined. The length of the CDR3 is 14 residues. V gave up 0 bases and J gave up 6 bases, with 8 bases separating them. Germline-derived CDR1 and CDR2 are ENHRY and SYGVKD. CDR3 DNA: TGTGCCATCAGTGAGTCCCGTTTCGCCGGGGAGCTGTTTTTT. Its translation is CAISESRFAGELFF.